The clone carrying this TCR beta chain was seen at least ten times. Its specificity is not known. This sample was taken from a study of T-cell memory formation after mild COVID-19. Study observations and caveats: Pre-infection memory harbored some responding clones, suggesting cross-reactive memory joined.

CDR1 SGHTA and CDR2 FQGTGA come from the germline V gene. There are 17 residues in the CDR3. Trimming at V came to 5 bases and at J to 6 bases, leaving 14 bases not matched to a gene. Constant-segment primers and 5'RACE yielded cDNA libraries for TCR alpha and TCR beta, each carrying sample barcodes and UMIs. TCRdb ran MiXCR on the 5' RACE reads and lists one entry per CDR3 protein. The sample shows approximately 180,000 distinct CDR3 sequences, around 16% of them seen only once. The clonotype comes from an adult woman who had mild COVID-19 (a few samples of this study predate the infection). Cell type and time point are not known. The sequencing input was PBMCs or a T cell subset sorted from them (not recorded which). The genes are TRBV7-3 and TRBJ2-2; 8 bases match TRBD2. CDR3 loop: CASSQGATSVYPGELFF. CDR3 coding DNA: TGTGCCAGCAGCCAAGGGGCGACTAGCGTATATCCCGGGGAGCTGTTTTTT.